The 10 T cell receptor beta chains below all came from one sample that was sequenced in a study of glioma-infiltrating T cells. Amplification of TCR alpha and beta CDR3 regions from RNA used iRepertoire nested multiplex PCR. TCRdb itself ran the multiplex PCR reads through MiXCR, one entry per CDR3 protein. The table includes more than 100,000 distinct CDR3 sequences, roughly 30% detected once. The specimen was glioma tissue, nonneoplastic brain tissue, or PBMCs (not recorded which). The source is a human donor with low-grade glioma or glioblastoma, undergoing nonglioma brain surgery, or in good health (not recorded which).

Details on this clonotype: The junction departs from the called germline gene at one end, perhaps through a read error. CDR3 in DNA: TGTGCCAGCAGCCCCGACAGGGGGAATCAGACCCAGCATTTT. It specifies CASSPDRGNQTQHF. The V and J genes are TRBV7-9 and TRBJ1-5; 9 bases align to TRBD1. The CDR3 sequence is 14 residues long. CDR1 and CDR2 from the germline V gene are SEHNR and FQNEAQ (reference sequence). Full variable domain (remainder filled in from reference TRBV7-9 and TRBJ1-5): DTGVSQNPRHKITKRGQNVTFRCDPISEHNRLYWYRQTLGQGPEFLTYFQNEAQLEKSRLLSDRFSAERPKGSFSTLEIQRTEQGDSAMYLCASSPDRGNQTQHFGDGTRLSIL.

J is TRBJ2-7 and V is TRBV12-3 or TRBV12-4; the match to TRBD2 covers 13 bases. The CDR3 extends over 15 amino acids. Germline trimming cut 4 bases from V and 5 bases from J; bases unmatched to any gene: 5. CDR3 DNA sequence: TGTGCCAGCAGTTCGGCGACTAGCGGGGGGAACGAGCAGTACTTC. Its protein is CASSSATSGGNEQYF.

This clonotype came up many times. The rearrangement joins TRBV20-1 to TRBJ2-7; no firm D call. CDR1 is DFQATT, CDR2 SNEGSKA, per germline (reference sequence). V was clipped by 4 bases and J by 3 bases, with 13 bases between them. CDR3 length: 13 residues. This CDR3 is CSAKGITGYEQYF. The CDR3 DNA follows: TGCAGTGCTAAAGGGATTACGGGCTACGAGCAGTACTTC.

About this clonotype itself: This clone may be a read error of a much larger clone one base away. The chain carries TRBV6-2 or TRBV6-3 and TRBJ1-2; the D is unclear. Germline V lookup: CDR1 MNHEY, CDR2 SVGEGT. The CDR3 length is 14 residues. V lost 6 bases and J lost 4, with 15 bases in between. The CDR3 DNA reads as TGTGCCAGCAGGAGAGGGTTGTTCTCCTATGGCTACACCTTC. Encoded protein: CASRRGLFSYGYTF.

On this clonotype itself: Given a much more abundant clone one base away, this may be a read error. The chain has TRBV4-2 and TRBJ1-3; D gene unclear. The CDR3 contains 15 residues. V shed 4 bases and J shed 2 bases, with 12 bases lying between them. CDR1 and CDR2 (germline): LGHNA, YNFKEQ. DNA of the CDR3: TGTGCCAGCAGCCCGCGGGAGCACCCTGGAAACACCATATATTTT. This sequence encodes CASSPREHPGNTIYF.

This clonotype was found many times. V usage is TRBV2 and J usage is TRBJ1-2; TRBD1 is a possible D gene (6 bases). Germline loops: CDR1 SNHLY, CDR2 FYNNEI. V was clipped by 9 bases and J by 9 bases, with 20 bases between them. CDR3 length: 13 amino acids. The CDR3 DNA reads TGTGCCAGAGAAACCGGACAGCTGGAGAGCTACACCTTC. Translated, it gives CARETGQLESYTF.

With regard to this clonotype: Germline is not matched at one junction end, which may reflect a read error. V usage is TRBV28 and J usage is TRBJ2-7; possible D gene TRBD2, 5 bases. The CDR3 spans 12 residues. The germline V gene has CDR1 MDHEN and CDR2 SYDVKM. In nucleotides, the CDR3 is TGTGCCAGCAGCCAGTACGGGGTGAAGCAGTGCTTC. Translation: CASSQYGVKQCF.

This clonotype showed up many times. This chain joins TRBV29-1 and TRBJ2-5, with D maybe TRBD2 (6 bases). Germline values: CDR1 SQVTM, CDR2 ANQGSEA. This CDR3 contains 11 residues. The CDR3 DNA follows: TGCCCCGGGCAGGGAGGAGAGACCCAGTACTTC. The encoded protein is CPGQGGETQYF.

This clonotype was detected many times. The rearrangement links TRBV7-2 to TRBJ2-5; 15 nucleotides line up with TRBD2. Losses at the gene ends were 3 bases for V and 5 bases for J; bases not matched to a gene: 4. Germline-derived CDR1 and CDR2 are SGHTA and FQGNSA. The CDR3 length is 16 residues. The CDR3 sequence: CASSLKGLAGGETQYF. The CDR3 DNA sequence: TGTGCCAGCAGCTTGAAAGGACTAGCGGGGGGGGAGACCCAGTACTTC.

This clonotype was seen a single time. A read error may be the cause here, since a much bigger clone is one base away. The rearrangement links TRBV20-1 to TRBJ2-5; unclear D gene. The V gene's germline CDR1 is DFQATT and CDR2 SNEGSKA (reference sequence). This CDR3 spans 15 amino acids. The CDR3 region has the DNA TGCAGTGCTAGAGATCCACAGCCCCGGCAAGAGACCCTGTACTTC. This translates into CSARDPQPRQETLYF.